This T cell receptor beta chain was captured by sequencing in a study of cytomegalovirus exposure and HLA in healthy donors. The study's findings and limits: Diagnosis of cytomegalovirus status made by the classifier reportedly showed high specificity and sensitivity.

The ends lost 4 bases at V and 4 bases at J; junction bases unmatched: 8. CDR1 is MNHNS and CDR2 is SASEGT in the germline V gene. The CDR3 sequence is 16 residues long. Clones were read by immunoSEQ multiplex PCR, and TCRdb kept only the in-frame ones, dropping some. The table has about 140,000 clones, about 86% seen once. In regard to this clone: As yet, its antigen is unknown.

The clonotype was recovered from a man aged 18 to 30 in good health and CMV-seronegative. The chain has TRBV6-1 and TRBJ2-4; 9 bases match TRBD1. The sequenced sample was PBMCs. In DNA, the CDR3 is TGTGCCAGCAGTGCTGCCCCCGGGACAGGGAAAAACATTCAGTACTTC. Residues: CASSAAPGTGKNIQYF.